A selection of T cell receptor beta chains follows, all from one sample in a study of long-term antiretroviral therapy in people with HIV. Some clones are missing from TCRdb's copy, which holds only in-frame ones; the method was immunoSEQ multiplex PCR. The repertoire holds 20,000 to 25,000 clones, 82% seen once, with 9.5% to 12% in the top ten. The source material was unsorted PBMCs, sampled around 2.5 years after starting antiretroviral therapy. All receptors derive from a middle-aged man with HIV. Each CDR3 is given with its conserved first and last residue. The order of the fields is J gene, V gene, CDR3 protein.

TRBJ2-3 | TRBV4-2 | CASSHTGTSSTDTQYF
TRBJ1-2 | TRBV25-1 | CASSDPSDGGGYTF
TRBJ2-5 | TRBV7-8 | CASSSVAETQYF
TRBJ1-6 | TRBV7-2 | CASSLGTNNSPLHF
TRBJ1-1 | TRBV6-4 | CASREGQEAFF
TRBJ1-2 | TRBV7-2 | CASSLDRLSYGYTF
TRBJ2-5 | TRBV10-3 | CAISDPEETQYF
TRBJ2-7 | TRBV7-2 | CASSSYDRASYEQYF
TRBJ2-2 | TRBV9 | CASSVGSGGNTGELFF
TRBJ2-3 | TRBV7-9 | CASSGVQITDTQYF
TRBJ2-7 | TRBV7-2 | CASSRTGTGSYEQYF
TRBJ2-3 | TRBV29-1 | CSVEARDSSTDTQYF
TRBJ2-7 | TRBV28 | CASSPSGTGLYEQYF
TRBJ1-1 | TRBV6-6 | CASSPGGGSAEAFF
TRBJ1-4 | TRBV19 | CASTLGTGTGTSGEKLFF
TRBJ2-7 | TRBV2 | CASSEVGTGAGAYF
TRBJ2-2 | TRBV7-9 | CASSFGLAGSTGELFF
TRBJ2-7 | TRBV6-1 | CASSGGDRTYEQYF
TRBJ1-4 | TRBV5-1 | CASSLGEKLFF
TRBJ2-7 | TRBV2 | CASGGVAADSGTYEQYF
TRBJ2-7 | TRBV10-2 | CASRGTSVEQYF
TRBJ2-4 | TRBV6-1 | CASSAGLGQYF
TRBJ2-7 | TRBV7-8 | CASSPLGGNEQYF
TRBJ2-5 | TRBV10-3 | CAISRDSQETQYF
TRBJ1-2 | TRBV10-3 | CAISESGTGRGYTF
TRBJ2-3 | TRBV7-7 | CASSLRTGKGDTQYF